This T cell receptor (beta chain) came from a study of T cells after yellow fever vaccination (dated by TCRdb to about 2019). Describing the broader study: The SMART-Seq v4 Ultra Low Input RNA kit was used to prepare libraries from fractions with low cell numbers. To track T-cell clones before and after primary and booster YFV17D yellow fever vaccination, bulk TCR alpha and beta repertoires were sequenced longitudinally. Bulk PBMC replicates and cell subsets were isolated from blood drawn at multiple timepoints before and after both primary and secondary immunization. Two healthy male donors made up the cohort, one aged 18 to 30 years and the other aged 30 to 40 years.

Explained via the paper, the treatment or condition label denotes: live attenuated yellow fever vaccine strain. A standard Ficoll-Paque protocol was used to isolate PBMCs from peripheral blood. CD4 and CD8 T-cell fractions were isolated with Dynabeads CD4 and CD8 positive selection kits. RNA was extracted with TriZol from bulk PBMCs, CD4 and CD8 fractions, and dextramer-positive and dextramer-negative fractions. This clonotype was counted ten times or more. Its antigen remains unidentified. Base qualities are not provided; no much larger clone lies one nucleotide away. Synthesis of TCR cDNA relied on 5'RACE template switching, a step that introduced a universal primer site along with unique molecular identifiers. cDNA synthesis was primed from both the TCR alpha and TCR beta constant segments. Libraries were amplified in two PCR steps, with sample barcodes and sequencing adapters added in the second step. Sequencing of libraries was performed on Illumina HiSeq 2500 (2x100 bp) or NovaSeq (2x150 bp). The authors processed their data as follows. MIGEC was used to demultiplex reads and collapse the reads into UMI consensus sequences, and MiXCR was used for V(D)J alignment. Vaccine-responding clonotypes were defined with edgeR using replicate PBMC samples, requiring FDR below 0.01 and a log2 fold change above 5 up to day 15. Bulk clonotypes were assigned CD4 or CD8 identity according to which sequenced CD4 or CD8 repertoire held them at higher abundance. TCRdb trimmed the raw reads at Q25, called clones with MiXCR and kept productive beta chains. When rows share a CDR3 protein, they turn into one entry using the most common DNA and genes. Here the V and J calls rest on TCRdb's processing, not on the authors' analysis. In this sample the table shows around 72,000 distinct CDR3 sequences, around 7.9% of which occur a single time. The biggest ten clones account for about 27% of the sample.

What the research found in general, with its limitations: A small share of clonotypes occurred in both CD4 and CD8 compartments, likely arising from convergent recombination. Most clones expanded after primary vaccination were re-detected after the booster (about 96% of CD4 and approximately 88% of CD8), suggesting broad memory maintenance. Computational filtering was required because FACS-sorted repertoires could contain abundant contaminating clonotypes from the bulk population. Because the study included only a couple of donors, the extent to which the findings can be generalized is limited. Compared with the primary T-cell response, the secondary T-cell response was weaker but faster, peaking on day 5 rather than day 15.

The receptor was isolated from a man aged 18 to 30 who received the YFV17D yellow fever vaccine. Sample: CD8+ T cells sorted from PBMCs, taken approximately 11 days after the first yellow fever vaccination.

The sequenced DNA: TGCAGCGTTCACTACCGGGACAGGGGGCGAGGGGAGCAGTTCTTC. Its amino acids are CSVHYRDRGRGEQFF. The chain is assembled from TRBV29-1 and TRBJ2-1, and TRBD1 aligns with 12 junction nucleotides. Its CDR3 holds 15 amino acids, cysteine through phenylalanine. Only the CDR3 part of the read is kept: 45 bases, read in frame from the first base. From a lookup of the germline V gene, CDR1 and CDR2 are SQVTM and ANQGSEA. V and J are trimmed by 5 bases and 10 bases, and the gene matches miss 12 bases of the junction.